In its sample, the clone carrying this T cell receptor beta chain was seen many times. The sample comes from a study of low-dose radiotherapy and immunotherapy resistance in tumors. Study as a whole: A total of 13 Gy over 26 weeks was given to Cohort 2 as 1 Gy per fraction every two weeks. A daily 300 mg dose of oral aspirin was taken by patients for four cycles from cycle 1 day 1.

Time point in this sample: after trial treatment. This sample's treatment: LDRT plus nivolumab, ipilimumab, low-dose cyclophosphamide and aspirin (RACIN trial). Donors received a regimen that comprised nivolumab, ipilimumab, aspirin, low-dose cyclophosphamide and low-dose radiotherapy. First-strand cDNA relied on TRAV- and TRBV-specific primers spanning alpha and beta chains. The authors amplified TCRs for 20 PCR cycles with a constant-region primer and a V-primer adapter. The mRNA that was isolated underwent amplification by in vitro transcription. TCRdb analysed the reads with MiXCR anew, one entry per CDR3 protein. This sample has approximately 84,000 distinct CDR3 sequences, with 17% found just once. CDR1 is ENHRY, CDR2 SYGVKD, per germline. Trimming pared 0 bases from V and 3 bases from J, leaving 12 bases between. The CDR3 spans 16 residues.

The sample here was PBMCs, taken after low-dose radiotherapy plus immunotherapy. This TCR was sampled from a male donor with prostate cancer. The chain links TRBV10-3 to TRBJ2-1, with D uncertain. CDR3 sequence: CAISESAAKGYNEQFF. The CDR3 nucleotides read TGTGCCATCAGTGAGTCGGCGGCCAAGGGCTACAATGAGCAGTTCTTC.